The present entry profiles one T cell receptor beta chain with its context. This entry belongs to a study of T cells after yellow fever vaccination. The overall study: SMART-Seq v4 Ultra Low Input served to prepare low-cell-number fractions. Study-wide results and limits: Compared with primary, the secondary response was weaker and peaked at day 5, not 15. Subsequent booster samples again held most clones from primary vaccination (around 96% CD4, nearly 90% CD8).

Universal primer sites and UMIs were introduced during 5'RACE template-switching synthesis of TCR cDNA. One entry per CDR3 protein results from TCRdb running MiXCR on the 5' RACE reads. The sample lists roughly 96,000 distinct CDR3 sequences; roughly 8.2% were seen once. The germline V gene encodes CDR1 SGHKS and CDR2 YYEKEE (reference sequence). Trimming shortened V by 4 bases and J by 2 bases, and 9 bases separated the two germline ends. The CDR3 sequence is 13 residues long. The chain carries TRBV5-5 and TRBJ1-1; D might be TRBD1 (5 bases). The TCR originated in a man in his late teens or twenties who received the YFV17D yellow fever vaccine. The sequencing here drew on CD8+ T cells not binding an NS4B(214-222) dextramer, sorted from PBMCs, taken around 14 days after the first yellow fever vaccination. As DNA, the CDR3 is TGTGCCAGCAGCGGGGGGGAAAACACTGAAGCTTTCTTT. Its protein is CASSGGENTEAFF.